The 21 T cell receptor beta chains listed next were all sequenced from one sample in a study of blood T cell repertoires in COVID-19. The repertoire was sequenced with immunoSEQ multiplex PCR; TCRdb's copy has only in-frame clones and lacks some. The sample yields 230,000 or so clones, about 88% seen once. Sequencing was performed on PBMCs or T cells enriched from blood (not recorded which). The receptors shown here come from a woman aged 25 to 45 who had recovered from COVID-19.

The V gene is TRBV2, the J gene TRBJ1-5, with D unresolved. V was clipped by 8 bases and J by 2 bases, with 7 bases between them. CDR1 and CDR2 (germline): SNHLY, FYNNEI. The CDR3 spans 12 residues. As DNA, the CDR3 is TGTGCCAGCGGTACGGGCAATCAGCCCCAGCATTTT. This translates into CASGTGNQPQHF.

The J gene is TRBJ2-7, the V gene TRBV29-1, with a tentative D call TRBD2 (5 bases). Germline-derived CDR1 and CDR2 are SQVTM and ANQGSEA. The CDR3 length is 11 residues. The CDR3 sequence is CSVWGSDEQYF. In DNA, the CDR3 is TGCAGTGTCTGGGGTAGCGACGAGCAGTACTTC.

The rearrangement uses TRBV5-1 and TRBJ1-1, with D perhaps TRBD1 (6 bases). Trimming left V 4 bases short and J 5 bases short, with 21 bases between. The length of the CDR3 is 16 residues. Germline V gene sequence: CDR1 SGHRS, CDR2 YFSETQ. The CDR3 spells CASSKVSPGARTEAFF. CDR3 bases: TGCGCCAGCAGCAAGGTGAGCCCAGGGGCGCGGACTGAAGCTTTCTTT.

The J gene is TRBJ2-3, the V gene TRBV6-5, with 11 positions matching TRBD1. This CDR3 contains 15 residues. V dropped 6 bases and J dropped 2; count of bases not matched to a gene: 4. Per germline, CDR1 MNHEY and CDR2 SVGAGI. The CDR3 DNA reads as TGTGCCAGCAGAAGGGACAGGGGGTTCACAGATACGCAGTATTTT. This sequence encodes CASRRDRGFTDTQYF.

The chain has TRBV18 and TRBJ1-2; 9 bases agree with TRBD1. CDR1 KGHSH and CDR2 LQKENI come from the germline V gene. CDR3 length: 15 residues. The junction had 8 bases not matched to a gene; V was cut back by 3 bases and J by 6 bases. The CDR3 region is CASSPGQGTTHGYTF. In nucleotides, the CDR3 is TGTGCCAGCTCACCCGGACAGGGGACGACCCATGGCTACACCTTC.

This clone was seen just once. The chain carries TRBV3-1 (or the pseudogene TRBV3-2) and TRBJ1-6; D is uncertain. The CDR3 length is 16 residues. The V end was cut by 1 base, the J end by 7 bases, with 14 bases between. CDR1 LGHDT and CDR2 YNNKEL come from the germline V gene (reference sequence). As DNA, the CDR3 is TGTGCCAGCAGCCAAGTTCTCGTACAGAAGAATTCACCCCTCCACTTT. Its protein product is CASSQVLVQKNSPLHF.

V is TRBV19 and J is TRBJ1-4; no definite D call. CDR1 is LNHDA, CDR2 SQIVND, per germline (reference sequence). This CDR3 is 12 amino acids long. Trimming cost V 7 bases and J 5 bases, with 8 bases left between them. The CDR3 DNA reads TGTGCCAGTAATTCCGGGAATGAAAAACTGTTTTTT. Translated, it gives CASNSGNEKLFF.

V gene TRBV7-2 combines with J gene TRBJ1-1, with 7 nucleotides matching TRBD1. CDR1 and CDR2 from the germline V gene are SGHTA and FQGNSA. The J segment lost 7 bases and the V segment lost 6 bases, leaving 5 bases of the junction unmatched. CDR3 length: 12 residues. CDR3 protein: CASSRDRVEAFF. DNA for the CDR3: TGTGCCAGCAGTCGAGACAGGGTTGAAGCTTTCTTT.

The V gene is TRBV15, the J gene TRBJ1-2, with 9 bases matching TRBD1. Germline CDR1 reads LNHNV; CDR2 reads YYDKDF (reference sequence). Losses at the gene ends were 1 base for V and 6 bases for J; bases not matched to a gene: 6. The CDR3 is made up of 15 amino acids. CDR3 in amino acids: CATSRGRDREHGYTF. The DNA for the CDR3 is TGTGCCACCAGCAGAGGCCGGGACAGGGAACATGGCTACACCTTC. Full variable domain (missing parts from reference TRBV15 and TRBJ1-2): DAMVIQNPRYQVTQFGKPVTLSCSQTLNHNVMYWYQQKSSQAPKLLFHYYDKDFNNEADTPDNFQSRRPNTSFCFLDIRSPGLGDTAMYLCATSRGRDREHGYTFGSGTRLTVV.

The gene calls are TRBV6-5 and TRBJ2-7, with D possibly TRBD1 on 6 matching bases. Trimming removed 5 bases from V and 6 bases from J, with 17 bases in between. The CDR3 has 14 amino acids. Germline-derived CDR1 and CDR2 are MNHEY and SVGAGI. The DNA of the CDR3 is TGTGCCAGCAGTACCCAGCCGGACAGCCCCGAGCAGTACTTC. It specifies CASSTQPDSPEQYF.

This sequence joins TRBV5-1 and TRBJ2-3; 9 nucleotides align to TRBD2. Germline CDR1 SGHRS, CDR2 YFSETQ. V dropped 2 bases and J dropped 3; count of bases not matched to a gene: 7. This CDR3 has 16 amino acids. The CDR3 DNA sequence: TGCGCCAGCAGCTTACCTAGCGGGGCGTTAACAGATACGCAGTATTTT. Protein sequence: CASSLPSGALTDTQYF. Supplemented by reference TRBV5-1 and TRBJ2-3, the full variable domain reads KAGVTQTPRYLIKTRGQQVTLSCSPISGHRSVSWYQQTPGQGLQFLFEYFSETQRNKGNFPGRFSGRQFSNSRSEMNVSTLELGDSALYLCASSLPSGALTDTQYFGPGTRLTVL.

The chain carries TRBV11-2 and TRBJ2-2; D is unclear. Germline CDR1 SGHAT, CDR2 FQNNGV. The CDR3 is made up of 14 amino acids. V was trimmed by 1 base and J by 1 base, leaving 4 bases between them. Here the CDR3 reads CASSLVLNTGELFF. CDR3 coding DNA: TGTGCCAGCAGCTTAGTTCTGAACACCGGGGAGCTGTTTTTT.

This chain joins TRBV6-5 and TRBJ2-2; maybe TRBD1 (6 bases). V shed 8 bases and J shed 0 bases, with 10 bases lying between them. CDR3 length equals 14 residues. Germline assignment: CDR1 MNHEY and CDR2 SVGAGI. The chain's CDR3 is CASGRTANTGELFF. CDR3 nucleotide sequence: TGTGCCAGCGGCAGGACAGCGAACACCGGGGAGCTGTTTTTT.

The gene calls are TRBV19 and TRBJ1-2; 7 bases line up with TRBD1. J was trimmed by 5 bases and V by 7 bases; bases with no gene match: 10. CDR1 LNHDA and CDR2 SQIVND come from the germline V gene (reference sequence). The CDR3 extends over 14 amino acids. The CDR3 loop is CASTNTGDPYGYTF. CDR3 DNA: TGTGCCAGTACCAATACAGGGGACCCTTATGGCTACACCTTC. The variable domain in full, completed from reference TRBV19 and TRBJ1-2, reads DGGITQSPKYLFRKEGQNVTLSCEQNLNHDAMYWYRQDPGQGLRLIYYSQIVNDFQKGDIAEGYSVSREKKESFPLTVTSAQKNPTAFYLCASTNTGDPYGYTFGSGTRLTVV.

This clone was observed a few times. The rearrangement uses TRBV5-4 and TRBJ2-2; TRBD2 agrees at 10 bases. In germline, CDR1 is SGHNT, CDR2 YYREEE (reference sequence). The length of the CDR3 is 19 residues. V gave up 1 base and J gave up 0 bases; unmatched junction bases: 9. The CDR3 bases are TGTGCCAGCAGCTTGCTGGGGTCTAGCGGGGGTCCGAACACCGGGGAGCTGTTTTTT. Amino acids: CASSLLGSSGGPNTGELFF.

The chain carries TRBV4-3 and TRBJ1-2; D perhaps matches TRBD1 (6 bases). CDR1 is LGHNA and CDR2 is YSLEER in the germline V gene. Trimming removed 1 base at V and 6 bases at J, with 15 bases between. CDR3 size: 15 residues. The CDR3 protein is CASSQAGSRTDGYTF. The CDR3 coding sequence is TGCGCCAGCAGCCAAGCGGGATCGAGGACAGATGGCTACACCTTC.

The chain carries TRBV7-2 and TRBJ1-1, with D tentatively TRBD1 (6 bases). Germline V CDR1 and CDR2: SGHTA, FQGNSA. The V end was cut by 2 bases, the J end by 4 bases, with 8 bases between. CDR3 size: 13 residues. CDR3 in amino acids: CASSLRGGTEAFF. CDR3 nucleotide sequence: TGTGCCAGCAGCTTAAGAGGGGGCACTGAAGCTTTCTTT.

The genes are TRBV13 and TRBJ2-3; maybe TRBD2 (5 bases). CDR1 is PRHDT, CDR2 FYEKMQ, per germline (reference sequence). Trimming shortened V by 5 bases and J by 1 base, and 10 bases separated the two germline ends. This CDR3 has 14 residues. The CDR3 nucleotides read TGTGCCAGCAGCAAATTACTAGGCACAGATACGCAGTATTTT. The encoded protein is CASSKLLGTDTQYF.

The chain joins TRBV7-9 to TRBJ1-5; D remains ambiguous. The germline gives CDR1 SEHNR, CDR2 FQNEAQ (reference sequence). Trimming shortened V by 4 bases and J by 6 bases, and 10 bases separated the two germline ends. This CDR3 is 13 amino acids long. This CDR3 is CASSSTGVQPQHF. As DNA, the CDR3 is TGTGCCAGCAGCTCCACGGGTGTTCAGCCCCAGCATTTT.

The DNA of the CDR3 is TGTGCCAGCTCACCACCGAGACGAGGGAACGGGGAGCTGTTTTTT. Translating gives CASSPPRRGNGELFF. The chain links TRBV18 to TRBJ2-2; weak D call: TRBD2 (5 bases). V was cut by 0 bases and J by 7 bases, with 12 bases left in between. The CDR3 totals 15 residues. The germline CDR1 and CDR2 sequences are KGHSH and LQKENI.

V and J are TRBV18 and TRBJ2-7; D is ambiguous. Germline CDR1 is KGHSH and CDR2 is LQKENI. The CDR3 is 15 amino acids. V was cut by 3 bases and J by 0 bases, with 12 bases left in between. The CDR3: CASSPSSVPSYEQYF. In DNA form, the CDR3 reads TGTGCCAGCTCACCGTCCTCGGTCCCCTCCTACGAGCAGTACTTC.